The 23 T cell receptor beta chains reported below all come from one sample, sequenced in a study of shared clonotypes between healthy human individuals. Terminally differentiated effector memory CD45RA+ cells were excluded from the naive CD8 cells, which were CD45RO-negative and positively selected for CCR7. Libraries were prepared by immunoSEQ multiplex PCR; TCRdb keeps only in-frame clonotypes and omits some of them. This sample has hundreds of thousands of clones; around 92% occur once, and the top ten carry more than 20%. The sequencing sample was made of naive CD8+ T cells sorted from blood. These receptors all stem from a man younger than 40 in good health.

The V call is TRBV27, the J call TRBJ2-1; D may match TRBD1 or TRBD2 (5 bases each). Trimming took 5 bases from V and 10 from J, leaving 21 bases between them. CDR3 length: 15 amino acids. Per germline, CDR1 MNHEY and CDR2 SMNVEV (reference sequence). DNA for the CDR3: TGTGCCAGCAGTATCCTTGGGACCCCTACAAGGGAGCAGTTCTTC. This sequence encodes CASSILGTPTREQFF.

With regard to this clone: The junction departs from the called germline gene at one end, perhaps through a read error. The gene calls are TRBV5-1 and TRBJ2-2; a possible D gene is TRBD2 (5 bases). The germline CDR1 and CDR2 sequences are SGHRS and YFSETQ. This CDR3 region has 17 residues. The CDR3 DNA reads as TGCGCCAGCAGCTTGGGCGGAGGTCACCGGAACGCCGGGGAGCTGTTTTTT. This encodes CASSLGGGHRNAGELFF.

The rearrangement joins TRBV28 to TRBJ1-1; D is ambiguous. Trimming removed 4 bases from V and 1 base from J, with 10 bases in between. This CDR3 has 14 residues. From germline, CDR1 is MDHEN and CDR2 SYDVKM. The CDR3 sequence is CASSSRAENTEAFF. The CDR3 nucleotides are TGTGCCAGCAGTTCGAGGGCGGAGAACACTGAAGCTTTCTTT.

The chain employs TRBV4-1 and TRBJ2-1; no definite D call. Per germline, CDR1 MGHRA and CDR2 YSYEKL. The length of the CDR3 is 14 residues. Trimming removed 3 bases at V and 2 bases at J, with 8 bases between. CDR3 loop: CASSHPDPYNEQFF. DNA for the CDR3: TGCGCCAGCAGCCACCCCGACCCCTACAATGAGCAGTTCTTC.

This chain joins TRBV27 and TRBJ2-1, with D tentatively TRBD2 (5 bases). Between the trimmed V and J ends, which lost 7 bases and 0 bases, there was a span of 7 bases. Germline CDR1 reads MNHEY; CDR2 reads SMNVEV (reference sequence). The CDR3 runs 13 residues. CDR3 bases: TGTGCCAGCAAACGGGGCTCCTACAATGAGCAGTTCTTC. The encoded protein is CASKRGSYNEQFF.

V usage is TRBV28 and J usage is TRBJ2-1, with 9 nucleotides matching TRBD2. The CDR3 length is 14 residues. V shed 2 bases and J 15 bases; nucleotides not matched to a gene: 11. CDR1 and CDR2 from the germline V gene are MDHEN and SYDVKM. CDR3 DNA: TGTGCCAGCAGTTTACGACTAGCGGAGACGGATCGGTTCTTC. Its translation: CASSLRLAETDRFF.

This chain uses TRBV5-1 with TRBJ2-7; D not resolved. Germline V gene data show CDR1 as SGHRS and CDR2 as YFSETQ. CDR3 length: 14 residues. Trimming removed 0 bases at V and 2 bases at J, with 9 bases between. The DNA of the CDR3 is TGCGCCAGCAGCTTGGGGTCCCTCACCTACGAGCAGTACTTC. As protein: CASSLGSLTYEQYF.

This rearrangement joins TRBV28 to TRBJ2-7; 8 bases align to TRBD2. CDR3 length equals 16 residues. Germline CDR1 reads MDHEN; CDR2 reads SYDVKM. Trimming removed 5 bases from V and 3 bases from J; junction bases left unmatched: 12. The CDR3 nucleotides read TGTGCCAGCAGTGGGTTGGAAGCGGGAGTACACTACGAGCAGTACTTC. It is translated as CASSGLEAGVHYEQYF.

The chain combines TRBV5-8 with TRBJ2-7, with TRBD1 identical over 7 bases. The V and J ends lost 0 bases and 3 bases, in that order; junction bases with no gene match: 6. CDR1 and CDR2 from the germline V gene are SGHTS and YDEGEE. This CDR3 has 15 amino acids. The CDR3 here is CASSLDQGVHYEQYF. CDR3 DNA sequence: TGTGCCAGCAGCTTGGACCAGGGGGTACACTACGAGCAGTACTTC.

The chain joins TRBV6-6 to TRBJ2-5; D gene uncertain. This CDR3 is 12 amino acids long. CDR1 and CDR2 from the germline V gene are MNHNY and SVGAGI (reference sequence). Trimming took 4 bases from V and 5 from J, leaving 8 bases between them. Written as DNA, the CDR3 is TGTGCCAGCAGTTGGCTAGAGGAGACCCAGTACTTC. As protein: CASSWLEETQYF.

Concerning this clone itself: This sample includes further DNA sequences coding for the same CDR3. CDR3 loop: CSGLAGGGTDTQYF. The CDR3 DNA reads TGCAGCGGATTAGCGGGAGGTGGCACAGATACGCAGTATTTT. The chain combines TRBV29-1 with TRBJ2-3, with 10 bases lining up with TRBD2. Germline assignment: CDR1 SQVTM and CDR2 ANQGSEA. The CDR3 runs to 14 residues. The ends lost 7 bases at V and 1 base at J; junction bases unmatched: 5.

This chain uses TRBV5-1 with TRBJ2-3; 9 positions match TRBD2. Germline V gene lookup returns CDR1 SGHRS and CDR2 YFSETQ. Losses at the gene ends were 0 bases for V and 4 bases for J; bases not matched to a gene: 6. CDR3 length equals 16 residues. The CDR3 region is CASSLDSSGIADTQYF. The CDR3, as DNA: TGCGCCAGCAGCTTGGATTCTAGCGGGATCGCAGATACGCAGTATTTT.

This clone was counted a single time. Within the sample, other DNA sequences also encode this same CDR3. The chain combines TRBV27 with TRBJ2-7, with D uncertain. Germline assignment: CDR1 MNHEY and CDR2 SMNVEV (reference sequence). The V and J ends lost 0 bases and 1 base respectively, with 10 bases between them. CDR3 length: 15 residues. In nucleotides, the CDR3 is TGTGCCAGCAGTTTATCTCCCGATTCATCCTACGAGCAGTACTTC. Translating gives CASSLSPDSSYEQYF.

V usage is TRBV7-9 and J usage is TRBJ1-1, with D possibly TRBD1 on 5 matching bases. V was trimmed by 2 bases and J by 3 bases, leaving 13 bases between them. The CDR3 consists of 15 residues. Germline V lookup: CDR1 SEHNR, CDR2 FQNEAQ (reference sequence). CDR3 protein: CASSLSDSLDTEAFF. The CDR3 DNA is TGTGCCAGCAGCTTATCTGACAGTCTAGACACTGAAGCTTTCTTT.

The genes are TRBV21-1 and TRBJ2-1. TRBV21-1 is a known pseudogene. The CDR3 loop spans 18 amino acids. The CDR3 DNA sequence: TGTGCCAGCAGCAAAGCGAATTGGAAAAGTCCCCCCTACAATGAGCAGTTCTTC. Amino acid sequence: CASSKANWKSPPYNEQFF.

V and J are TRBV28 and TRBJ2-6; D might be TRBD1 or TRBD2, each matching 5 bases. The V and J ends lost 5 bases and 0 bases respectively, with 14 bases between them. The CDR3 consists of 17 residues. The germline V gene has CDR1 MDHEN and CDR2 SYDVKM. The DNA of the CDR3 is TGTGCCAGCAGTGGGGACCGAAAGAGCTCTGGGGCCAACGTCCTGACTTTC. It codes for CASSGDRKSSGANVLTF.

The genes are TRBV28 and TRBJ2-3; the D gene is possibly TRBD2 (5 bases). V dropped 3 bases and J dropped 0 bases, with 22 bases sitting between them. Looked up from germline, CDR1 is MDHEN and CDR2 is SYDVKM. CDR3 length: 19 amino acids. The CDR3 DNA reads as TGTGCCAGCAGTTTTGGTCCCCCCATCATGAGGGAGAGCACAGATACGCAGTATTTT. Translating gives CASSFGPPIMRESTDTQYF. Using reference TRBV28 and TRBJ2-3 for the parts outside the CDR3, the full variable domain is DVKVTQSSRYLVKRTGEKVFLECVQDMDHENMFWYRQDPGLGLRLIYFSYDVKMKEKGDIPEGYSVSREKKERFSLILESASTNQTSMYLCASSFGPPIMRESTDTQYFGPGTRLTVL.

This clone was seen only a few times. V usage is TRBV25-1 and J usage is TRBJ2-2; D might be TRBD2 (6 bases). The CDR3 extends over 18 amino acids. Germline V gene data show CDR1 as MGHDK and CDR2 as SYGVNS. Trimming stripped 1 base from V and 2 bases from J, with 17 bases between. The CDR3 is CASSESPRGLSNTGELFF. The CDR3 DNA reads TGTGCCAGCAGTGAATCCCCCCGCGGACTATCCAACACCGGGGAGCTGTTTTTT. Variable domain in full (rest from reference TRBV25-1 and TRBJ2-2): EADIYQTPRYLVIGTGKKITLECSQTMGHDKMYWYQQDPGMELHLIHYSYGVNSTEKGDLSSESTVSRIRTEHFPLTLESARPSHTSQYLCASSESPRGLSNTGELFFGEGSRLTVL.

The chain recombines TRBV5-4 with TRBJ2-7; 9 positions match TRBD2. Per the germline V gene, CDR1 is SGHNT and CDR2 is YYREEE (reference sequence). The CDR3 totals 15 residues. After removal of 0 bases from V and 4 bases from J, the junction contained 5 bases not matched to a gene. Here the CDR3 DNA reads TGTGCCAGCAGCTTGGTTAGCGGGGGCGGGTACGAGCAGTACTTC. This gives the protein CASSLVSGGGYEQYF.

The V and J genes are TRBV30 and TRBJ2-1, with unresolved D. V was clipped by 0 bases and J by 8 bases, with 2 bases between them. Germline V lookup: CDR1 GTSNPN, CDR2 SVGIG (reference sequence). This CDR3 region has 10 residues. The DNA for the CDR3 is TGTGCCTGGAGTGTACATGAGCAGTTCTTC. This encodes CAWSVHEQFF.

DNA of the CDR3: TGTGCCAGCAGCTTGGTCGGTCCTCGCGAGCAGTACTTC. Encoded protein: CASSLVGPREQYF. The rearrangement uses TRBV5-6 and TRBJ2-7; D gene uncertain. CDR3 size: 13 residues. V shed 0 bases and J shed 6 bases, with 10 bases lying between them. Germline V gene data show CDR1 as SGHDT and CDR2 as YYEEEE.

The chain is built from TRBV4-3 and TRBJ1-5; no clear D gene. CDR1 is LGHNA and CDR2 is YSLEER in the germline V gene. CDR3 length equals 15 residues. The germline V and J ends were trimmed by 1 base and 0 bases, with 7 bases remaining between them. The CDR3 protein is CASSQGQYSNQPQHF. DNA of the CDR3: TGCGCCAGCAGCCAAGGGCAATATAGCAATCAGCCCCAGCATTTT.

The rearrangement joins TRBV9 to TRBJ1-1; D remains ambiguous. The V end lost 3 bases, the J end lost 0 bases, and 12 bases lay between the germline ends. This CDR3 has 15 residues. Germline CDR1 SGDLS, CDR2 YYNGEE. As DNA, the CDR3 is TGTGCCAGCAGCGCTTTGACGATCATGAACACTGAAGCTTTCTTT. This translates into CASSALTIMNTEAFF.